This T cell receptor beta chain is from a study of technical replicates of blood from a few donors. Sequencing was performed with immunoSEQ multiplex PCR; in TCRdb, only in-frame clones are kept and a portion is missing. Of 50,000 to 70,000 clones listed, about 86% are singletons. Trimming cost V 3 bases and J 3 bases; bases outside gene matches: 8. The CDR3 is 16 amino acids. Looked up from germline, CDR1 is GTSNPN and CDR2 is SVGIG (reference sequence). Sample: PBMCs. This chain connects TRBV30 to TRBJ2-1, with 10 nucleotides matching TRBD2. The receptor comes from a human donor in good health. Some clones in this sample may be carry-over from other donors' samples. This chain's CDR3 is CAWSALAGLVYNEQFF. DNA for the CDR3: TGTGCCTGGAGCGCACTAGCGGGATTGGTCTACAATGAGCAGTTCTTC.